This T cell receptor beta chain was sequenced in a study of blood T cells in healthy people across ages. Next came a second PCR, run for about 6 to 12 cycles, which used a sample-barcoded 5' primer along with a J-beta primer mix. TCRdb re-called the 5' RACE reads through MiXCR, storing one row per CDR3 protein. The sample gives about 1 million distinct CDR3 sequences, less than 25% of which show up once; about 0.8% is in the top ten. This sample also belongs to another study, concerning T cells of mothers and their children.

Sequencing was done on a sample of blood. This TCR was recovered from a girl aged 2 to 10 in good health.

DNA for the CDR3: TGCAGTGCCATTATGGGGCCGTCCCAAGAGACCCAGTACTTC. This codes for CSAIMGPSQETQYF. The V and J genes are TRBV20-1 and TRBJ2-5; the D gene is possibly TRBD1 (5 bases). Per germline, CDR1 DFQATT and CDR2 SNEGSKA (reference sequence). This CDR3 is built from 14 residues. The V end was cut by 6 bases, the J end by 1 base, with 15 bases between.